This TCR beta chain was documented in a study of shared clonotypes between healthy human individuals. Study-wide results and limits: Generation of non-shared clonotypes was less probable than generation of clonotypes shared by all four donors.

Remarks on this clone: The antigen is unknown.

It was across several immunoSEQ plates that each subset's genomic DNA was evenly split. Generated by immunoSEQ multiplex PCR, the TCRdb table keeps only in-frame clones and is missing some. The sample lists around 2,000,000 clones, about 95% occurring once. Positively selected for CCR7, the CD45RO-negative cells used as naive CD8 cells excluded terminally differentiated effector memory CD45RA+ cells. The donors, healthy adults who were HIV-negative, had experienced no recent acute infections or vaccinations. The CDR3 runs 16 residues. V was shortened by 0 bases and J by 0 bases, with 10 bases between the two germline ends. Germline V gene lookup returns CDR1 SGDLS and CDR2 YYNGEE.

Sequenced sample: naive CD8+ T cells sorted from blood. This TCR derives from a man aged 18 to 35 in good health. V is TRBV9 and J is TRBJ1-5; D is undetermined. In nucleotides, the CDR3 is TGTGCCAGCAGCGTAGTTAGACGTCCTAGCAATCAGCCCCAGCATTTT. Translation gives CASSVVRRPSNQPQHF.